This T cell receptor (beta chain) is drawn from a study of cytomegalovirus exposure and HLA in healthy donors. In the study overall: Unique TCR beta sequences numbering over 100 million came from 150 million to 200 million T cells in an earlier analysis.

Researchers ran the PCR with 60 Vbeta and 13 Jbeta primers. Repertoires were generated with immunoSEQ multiplex PCR, while TCRdb's copy carries only in-frame clones and drops some. Counted here are 150,000 to 160,000 clones, 70% to 80% occurring once; the ten biggest clones make up 7.7%. Germline values: CDR1 LGHNA, CDR2 YNFKEQ. The CDR3 extends over 17 amino acids. Germline trimming cut 3 bases from V and 3 bases from J; bases unmatched to any gene: 14. Sequenced input: PBMCs. The receptor was isolated from a man aged 25-45 years in good health and CMV-seropositive. The chain carries TRBV4-2 and TRBJ2-7, with 7 bases identical to TRBD1. CDR3 sequence (DNA): TGTGCCAGCAGCCAGGAGAAACAGGGGTTCTCCCTCTACGAGCAGTACTTC. Encoded protein: CASSQEKQGFSLYEQYF.